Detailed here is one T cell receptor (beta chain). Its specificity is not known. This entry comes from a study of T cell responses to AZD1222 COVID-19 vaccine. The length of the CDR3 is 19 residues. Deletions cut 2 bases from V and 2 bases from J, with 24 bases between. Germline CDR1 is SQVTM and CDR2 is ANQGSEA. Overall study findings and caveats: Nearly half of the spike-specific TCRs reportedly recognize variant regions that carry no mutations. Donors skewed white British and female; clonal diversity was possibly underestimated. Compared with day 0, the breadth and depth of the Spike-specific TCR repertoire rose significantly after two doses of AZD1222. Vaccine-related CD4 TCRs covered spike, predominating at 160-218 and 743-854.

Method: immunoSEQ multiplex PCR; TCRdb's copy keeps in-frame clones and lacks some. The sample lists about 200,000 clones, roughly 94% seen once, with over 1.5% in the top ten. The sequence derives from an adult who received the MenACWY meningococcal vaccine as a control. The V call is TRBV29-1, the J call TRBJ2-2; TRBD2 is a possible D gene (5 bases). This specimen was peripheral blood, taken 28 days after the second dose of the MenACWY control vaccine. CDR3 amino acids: CSVEIGEQKKPANTGELFF. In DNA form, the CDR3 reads TGCAGCGTTGAAATCGGGGAACAGAAAAAACCCGCCAACACCGGGGAGCTGTTTTTT.